This T cell receptor (beta chain) was sequenced in a study of T cell repertoires in cytomegalovirus infection. This CDR3 is built from 15 residues. V dropped 9 bases and J dropped 3; count of bases not matched to a gene: 12. Per germline, CDR1 LNHDA and CDR2 SQIVND (reference sequence). As concerns this clonotype: What it binds is unknown.

TCRdb reprocessed the reads via MiXCR and lists one record per CDR3 protein. Of 600,000 to 700,000 distinct CDR3 sequences in the sample, roughly 36% were seen once. The TCR was taken from a human donor in good health (CMV status not recorded). Some clones in this sample may be carry-over from other donors' samples. This specimen consisted of cultured PBMCs, obtained from culture after CMV antigen stimulation. This chain uses TRBV19 with TRBJ2-7; 9 bases align to TRBD2. The CDR3 region is CASSDGGSGGYEQYF. CDR3 coding DNA: TGTGCCAGCTCAGACGGGGGTAGCGGGGGCTACGAGCAGTACTTC.